This TCR beta chain was sequenced in a study of cytomegalovirus exposure and HLA in healthy donors. Overall study context: Of some 410 genotyped donors, around 86% grouped in the Caucasian-associated ancestry cluster.

Primers: 60 Vbeta forward and 13 Jbeta reverse. The table came from immunoSEQ multiplex PCR; TCRdb's copy has only in-frame clones and leaves some out. The sample consists of fewer than 150,000 clones, about 70% of them appearing once. Trimming shortened V by 6 bases and J by 2 bases, and 10 bases separated the two germline ends. The CDR3 is made up of 13 amino acids. CDR1 and CDR2 (germline): MGHDK, SYGVNS. Points on this clone: What it binds is unknown.

General study results and limits: Through in vitro validation, a few CMV-associated chains were shown to be specific for CMV antigens. Per a later analysis, HLA-associated TCR beta chains showed more clonal expansion than other, equally common TCR beta chains. Per published accounts, TCR beta sequences correctly predicted the HLA-A and HLA-B alleles of most subjects.

Sample: PBMCs. The clonotype was recovered from a man aged 18 to 29 in good health and CMV-seronegative. This chain links TRBV25-1 with TRBJ2-5; D is ambiguous. CDR3 amino acids: CASSPPRQETQYF. The CDR3 bases are TGTGCCAGCAGCCCCCCCAGACAAGAGACCCAGTACTTC. The complete variable domain, with remaining parts taken from reference TRBV25-1 and TRBJ2-5, reads EADIYQTPRYLVIGTGKKITLECSQTMGHDKMYWYQQDPGMELHLIHYSYGVNSTEKGDLSSESTVSRIRTEHFPLTLESARPSHTSQYLCASSPPRQETQYFGPGTRLLVL.